The present TCR beta chain was sequenced within a study of T-cell memory formation after mild COVID-19. Germline lookup yields CDR1 SGHRS and CDR2 YFSETQ. The CDR3 is 15 residues long. The junction had 6 bases not matched to a gene; V was cut back by 2 bases and J by 5 bases. TCRdb redid the calling of the 5' RACE reads with MiXCR, one entry per CDR3 protein. Among about 410,000 distinct CDR3 sequences listed, around a quarter were seen once. The sample taken for sequencing was PBMCs or a T cell subset sorted from them (not recorded which). The genes are TRBV5-1 and TRBJ2-1; 8 bases fit TRBD2. The receptor was derived from an adult woman who had mild COVID-19 (a few samples of this study predate the infection). Cell type and time point are not known. DNA of the CDR3: TGCGCCAGCAGCTTAGGTAGCGGGATCAACAATGAGCAGTTCTTC. Translation gives CASSLGSGINNEQFF.